This TCR beta chain comes out of a study of blood T cell repertoires in COVID-19 (dated by TCRdb to about 2020). About the full investigation: Collaborator samples came from the United States, Italy and Spain and covered acute and convalescent phases of COVID-19. The material from the prospective study consisted of cDNA or gDNA derived from T cells, B-cell-depleted T cells, or PBMCs. The dataset comprised deeply sampled blood TCRbeta repertoires from subjects exposed to, actively infected with, or recovered from COVID-19. The repertoires were released in a freely available public database intended as a resource for research on the immune response to SARS-CoV-2. The samples were drawn from the first 160 participants of the ongoing ImmuneRACE study and from about 1,200 subjects provided by 6 global collaborators. The sample metadata nearly always contained a de-identified subject ID, COVID-19 status, age in years and sex. Where available, HLA class I and class II types were obtained from metadata supplied by the sample provider rather than from assay-based typing. Points the paper makes about the study in general: Clinical and demographic metadata were provided uncurated, with the amount varying by source and participant.

TCRbeta CDR3 regions were amplified from genomic DNA using the immunoSEQ Assay, a bias-controlled multiplex PCR. As for how the authors treated the data: The number of nucleated cells in each sample was estimated from the amplification of reference gene primers within the assay. Sequence reads were collapsed and filtered to measure the absolute abundance of every unique TCRbeta CDR3 rearrangement. For each sample, productive Simpson clonality was calculated as the square root of Simpson's diversity index across productive rearrangements. Held by TCRdb, this immuneACCESS table contains in-frame sequences only and omits some clones. Under half of the omission traces to an unresolved V gene where checked; the cause of the rest is unknown. V and J calls and clone size come straight from that table; D and trimming were deduced from the DNA. This sample is represented by fewer than 300,000 clones; roughly 87% of them were singletons. The biggest ten clones account for about 0.74% of the sample.

Whole blood was collected in K2EDTA tubes by collaborating institutions according to the institutions' own protocols. For TCRbeta analysis, collaborator samples were shipped as frozen whole blood, as isolated PBMCs, or as DNA extracted from either sample type. In the case of this clone: This receptor's antigen is unknown. Qualities for individual bases were not recorded, and no much larger clone is one base off.

This TCR was recovered from a woman aged 25 to 39 with acute or convalescent COVID-19. The sequencing input was peripheral blood.

CDR3 reads: CASKATVNTGELFF. At the DNA level, the sequence is TGTGCCAGCAAGGCGACAGTAAACACCGGGGAGCTGTTTTTT. Recombination connected TRBV25-1 to TRBJ2-2; perhaps TRBD1 is the D gene, with 5 bases matching. Trimming at the junction amounts to 7 bases on V and 2 bases on J, and the germline ends lie 11 bases apart. The CDR3 holds 14 amino acids from the cysteine to the phenylalanine. Here the CDR3 DNA is all that survives: 42 bases in frame from base 1. CDR1 and CDR2 were assigned from the germline V gene as MGHDK and SYGVNS.